This TCR beta chain was recovered during a study of T cells in Graves' hyperthyroidism and ophthalmopathy. This clonotype was observed many times. Its antigen is undetermined. Trimming removed 1 base at V and 3 bases at J, with 9 bases between. CDR3 length equals 14 residues. Per the germline V gene, CDR1 is MNHEY and CDR2 is SMNVEV (reference sequence). Amplification of TCR beta CDR3 regions was performed using RNA transcripts as template. The HTBI set primed first-round TCR CDR3 RT-PCR. MiXCR was run by TCRdb on the multiplex PCR reads, yielding one entry per CDR3 protein. The sample has roughly 580,000 distinct CDR3 sequences; approximately 15% are singletons. General study points: A 13 V-J model separated ophthalmopathy from stable hyperthyroidism.

Among the patients, aged 18 to 65, hyperthyroidism was newly diagnosed and had lasted under 2 months. Patients having uncontrolled infection, another autoimmune disease, pregnancy or lactation were not included. The blood sample dates from first hyperthyroidism diagnosis, preceding any ophthalmopathy symptoms. The origin of this receptor is a woman in her twenties or thirties with Graves' hyperthyroidism that later progressed to Graves' ophthalmopathy. V is TRBV27 and J is TRBJ1-1, with D unresolved. Sequenced sample: blood. The CDR3 sequence: CASSLYRIDTEAFF. The CDR3 coding sequence is TGTGCCAGCAGTTTATACCGAATCGACACTGAAGCTTTCTTT.